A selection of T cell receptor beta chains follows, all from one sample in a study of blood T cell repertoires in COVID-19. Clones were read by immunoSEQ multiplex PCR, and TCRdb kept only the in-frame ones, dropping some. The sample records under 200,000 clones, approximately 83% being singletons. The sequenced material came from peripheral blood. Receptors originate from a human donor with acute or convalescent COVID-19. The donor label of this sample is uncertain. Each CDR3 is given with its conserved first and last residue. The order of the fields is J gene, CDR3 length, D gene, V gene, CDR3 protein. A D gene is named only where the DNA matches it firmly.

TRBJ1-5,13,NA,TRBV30,CAWGGAGKQPQHF
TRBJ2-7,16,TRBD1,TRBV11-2,CASSFQGQAPPYEQYF
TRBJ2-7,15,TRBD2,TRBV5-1,CASSKGLVNAYEQYF
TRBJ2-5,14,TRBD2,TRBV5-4,CASSLAGVSETQYF
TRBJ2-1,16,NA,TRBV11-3,CASSLDAGRSYNEQFF
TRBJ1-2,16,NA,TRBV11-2,CASSLGLLTANYGYTF
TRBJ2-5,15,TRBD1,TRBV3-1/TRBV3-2,CASSPGTGPQETQYF
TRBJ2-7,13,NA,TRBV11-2,CASSVAPRGEQYF
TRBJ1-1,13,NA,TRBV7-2,CASSPQGQSEAFF
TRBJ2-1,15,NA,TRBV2,CASSSDRPLYNEQFF
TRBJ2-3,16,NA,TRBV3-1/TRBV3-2,CASSRRSGGTTDTQYF
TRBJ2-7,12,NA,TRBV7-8,CASSPQGRQRYF
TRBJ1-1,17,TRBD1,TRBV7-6,CASSLRQPGQENTEAFF
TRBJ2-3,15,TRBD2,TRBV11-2,CASSSRLALTDTQYF
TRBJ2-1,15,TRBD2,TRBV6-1,CASSSQRGSYNEQFF
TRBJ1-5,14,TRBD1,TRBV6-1,CASSEAGGVQPQHF
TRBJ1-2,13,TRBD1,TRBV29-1,CSVGTGGDYGYTF
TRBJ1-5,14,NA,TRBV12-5,CASGLAYSNQPQHF
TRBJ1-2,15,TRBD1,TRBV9,CASSVVTGGFEGYTF
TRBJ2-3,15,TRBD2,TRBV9,CASSRSGSGTDTQYF
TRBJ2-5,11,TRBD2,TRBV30,CASGGGETQYF
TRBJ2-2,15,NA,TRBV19,CASSYYTRDTGELFF
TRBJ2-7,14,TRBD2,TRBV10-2,CASSFSGDSYEQYF